Sequencing of this T cell receptor beta chain was carried out in a study of blood T cell repertoires in COVID-19. Study in general: Sample material is recorded as cDNA or gDNA derived from T cells, B-cell-depleted T cells, or PBMCs.

Measured with immunoSEQ multiplex PCR; TCRdb has only the in-frame clones, and not every one. The sample consists of over 300,000 clones, 89% of them appearing once. This clone was found once. This sequence was found in a man in his forties with acute or convalescent COVID-19. Sequenced: peripheral blood.

CDR3 residues: CASSPPGQGLRPQHF. CDR3 nucleotide sequence: TGTGCCAGCTCACCCCCTGGACAGGGCCTCCGGCCCCAGCATTTT. The gene calls are TRBV18 and TRBJ1-5; 8 bases match TRBD1. CDR1 and CDR2 (germline): KGHSH, LQKENI. This CDR3 has 15 amino acids. With V trimmed by 3 bases and J by 9 bases, 10 bases remained unmatched.